The T cell receptor beta chain described here comes from a study of CD8 T cells in Susac syndrome. The junction had 1 base not matched to a gene; V was cut back by 6 bases and J by 3 bases. Germline V lookup: CDR1 MNHEY, CDR2 SMNVEV (reference sequence). CDR3 length: 13 amino acids. Controls matched for age and sex were healthy donors. Random hexamers primed reverse transcription of about 0.5 to 1 ug RNA. TCRdb ran MiXCR on the immunoSEQ multiplex PCR reads and lists one entry per CDR3 protein. Of about 200,000 distinct CDR3 sequences in the sample, 85% to 95% were seen once. The chain employs TRBV27 and TRBJ2-5; TRBD2 aligns across 10 bases. This TCR derives from a human donor in good health. Sequenced: CD4+ T cells from PBMCs. Here the CDR3 reads CASSGLAEETQYF. CDR3 in DNA: TGTGCCAGCAGCGGACTAGCGGAAGAGACCCAGTACTTC.